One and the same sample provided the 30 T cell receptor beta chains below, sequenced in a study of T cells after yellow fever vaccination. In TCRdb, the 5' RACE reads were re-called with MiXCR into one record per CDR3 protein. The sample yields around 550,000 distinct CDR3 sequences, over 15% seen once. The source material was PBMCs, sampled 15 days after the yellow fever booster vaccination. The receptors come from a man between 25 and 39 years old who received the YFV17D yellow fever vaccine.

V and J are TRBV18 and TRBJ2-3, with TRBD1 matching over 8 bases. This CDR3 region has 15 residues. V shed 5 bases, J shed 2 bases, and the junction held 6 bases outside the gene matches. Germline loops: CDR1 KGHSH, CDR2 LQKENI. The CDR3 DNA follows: TGTGCCAGCTCAGGGAGGACAGGGCTCACAGATACGCAGTATTTT. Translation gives CASSGRTGLTDTQYF.

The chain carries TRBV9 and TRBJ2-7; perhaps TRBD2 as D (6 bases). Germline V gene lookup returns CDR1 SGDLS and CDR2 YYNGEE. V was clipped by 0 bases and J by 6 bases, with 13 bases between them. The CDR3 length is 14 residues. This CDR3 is CASSVDGGGVEQYF. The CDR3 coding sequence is TGTGCCAGCAGCGTAGACGGCGGCGGGGTCGAGCAGTACTTC. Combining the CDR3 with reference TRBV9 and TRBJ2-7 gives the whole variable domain DSGVTQTPKHLITATGQRVTLRCSPRSGDLSVYWYQQSLDQGLQFLIQYYNGEERAKGNILERFSAQQFPDLHSELNLSSLELGDSALYFCASSVDGGGVEQYFGPGTRLTVT.

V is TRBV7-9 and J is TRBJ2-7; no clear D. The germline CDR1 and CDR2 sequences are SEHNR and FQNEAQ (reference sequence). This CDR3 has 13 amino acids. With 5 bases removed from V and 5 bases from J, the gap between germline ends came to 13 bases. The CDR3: CASSPISSNEQYF. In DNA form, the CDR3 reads TGTGCCAGCAGCCCGATATCGAGTAACGAGCAGTACTTC. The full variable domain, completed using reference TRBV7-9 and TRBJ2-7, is DTGVSQNPRHKITKRGQNVTFRCDPISEHNRLYWYRQTLGQGPEFLTYFQNEAQLEKSRLLSDRFSAERPKGSFSTLEIQRTEQGDSAMYLCASSPISSNEQYFGPGTRLTVT.

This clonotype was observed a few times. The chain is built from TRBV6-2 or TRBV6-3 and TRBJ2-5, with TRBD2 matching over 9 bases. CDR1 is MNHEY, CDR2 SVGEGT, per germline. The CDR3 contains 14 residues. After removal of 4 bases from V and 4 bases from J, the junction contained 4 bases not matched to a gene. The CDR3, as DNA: TGTGCCAGCAGTTCGTCGCGGGAGGGAGAGACCCAGTACTTC. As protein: CASSSSREGETQYF.

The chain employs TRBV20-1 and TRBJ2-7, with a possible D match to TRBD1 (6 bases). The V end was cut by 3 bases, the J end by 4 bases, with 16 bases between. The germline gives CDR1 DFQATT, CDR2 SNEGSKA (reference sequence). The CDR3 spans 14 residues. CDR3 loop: CSARGADWGYEQYF. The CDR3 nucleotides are TGCAGTGCTAGGGGGGCCGATTGGGGGTACGAGCAGTACTTC.

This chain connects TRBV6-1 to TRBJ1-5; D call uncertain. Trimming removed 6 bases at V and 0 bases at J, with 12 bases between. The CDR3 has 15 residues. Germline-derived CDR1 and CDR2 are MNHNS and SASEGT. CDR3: CASSRGRYSNQPQHF. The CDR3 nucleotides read TGTGCCAGCAGCCGAGGGCGGTATAGCAATCAGCCCCAGCATTTT.

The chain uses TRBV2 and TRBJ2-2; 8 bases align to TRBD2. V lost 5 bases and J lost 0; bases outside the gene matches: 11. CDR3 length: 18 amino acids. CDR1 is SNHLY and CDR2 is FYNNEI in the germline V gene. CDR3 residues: CASSYPTSGNPNTGELFF. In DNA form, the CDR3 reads TGTGCCAGCAGTTACCCTACTAGCGGCAACCCGAACACCGGGGAGCTGTTTTTT.

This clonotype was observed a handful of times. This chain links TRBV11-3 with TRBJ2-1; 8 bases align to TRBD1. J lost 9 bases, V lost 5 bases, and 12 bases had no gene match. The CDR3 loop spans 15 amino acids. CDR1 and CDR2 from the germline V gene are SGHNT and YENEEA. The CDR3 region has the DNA TGTGCCAGCAGCCCCGGACAGGGCGCAATGGGTGAGCAGTTCTTC. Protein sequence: CASSPGQGAMGEQFF.

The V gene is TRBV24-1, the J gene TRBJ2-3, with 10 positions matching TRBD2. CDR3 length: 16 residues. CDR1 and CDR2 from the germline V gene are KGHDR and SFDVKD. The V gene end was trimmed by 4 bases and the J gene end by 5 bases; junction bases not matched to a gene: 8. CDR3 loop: CATSEQREGLGDTQYF. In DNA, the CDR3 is TGTGCCACCAGTGAACAGCGGGAGGGCCTCGGAGATACGCAGTATTTT.

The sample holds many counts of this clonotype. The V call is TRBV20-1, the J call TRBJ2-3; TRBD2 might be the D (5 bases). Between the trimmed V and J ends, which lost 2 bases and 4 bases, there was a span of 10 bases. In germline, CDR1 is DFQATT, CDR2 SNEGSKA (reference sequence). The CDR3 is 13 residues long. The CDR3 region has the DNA TGCAGTGCTAGACACGGGAACTCAGATACGCAGTATTTT. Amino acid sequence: CSARHGNSDTQYF.

CDR3 amino acids: CSGDRGEDTQYF. Written as DNA, the CDR3 is TGCAGTGGGGACAGGGGTGAAGATACGCAGTATTTT. The V call is TRBV20-1, the J call TRBJ2-3; TRBD1 agrees at 10 bases. Germline V gives CDR1 DFQATT, CDR2 SNEGSKA (reference sequence). V trimming: 7 bases; J trimming: 5 bases; junction bases outside the gene matches: 3. The CDR3 contains 12 residues.

CDR3 sequence: CSAAMTGTEQYF. The CDR3 nucleotides read TGCAGCGCAGCCATGACAGGGACCGAGCAGTACTTC. The chain couples TRBV29-1 to TRBJ2-7, with TRBD1 matching over 7 bases. Germline loops: CDR1 SQVTM, CDR2 ANQGSEA. CDR3 length: 12 residues. With 7 bases clipped from V and 6 bases from J, the junction kept 9 bases outside the gene matches.

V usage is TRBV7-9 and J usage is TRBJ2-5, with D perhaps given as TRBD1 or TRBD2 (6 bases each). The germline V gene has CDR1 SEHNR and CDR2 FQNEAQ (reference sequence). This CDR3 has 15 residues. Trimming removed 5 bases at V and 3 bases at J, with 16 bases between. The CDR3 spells CASSHNGRDKETQYF. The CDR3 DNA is TGTGCCAGCAGCCACAACGGGCGGGACAAAGAGACCCAGTACTTC.

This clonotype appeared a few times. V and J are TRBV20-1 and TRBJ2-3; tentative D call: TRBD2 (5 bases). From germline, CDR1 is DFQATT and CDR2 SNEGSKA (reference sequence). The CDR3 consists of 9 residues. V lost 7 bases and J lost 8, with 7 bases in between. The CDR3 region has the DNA TGCAGTGGGGCGGGTACGCAGTATTTT. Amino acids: CSGAGTQYF.

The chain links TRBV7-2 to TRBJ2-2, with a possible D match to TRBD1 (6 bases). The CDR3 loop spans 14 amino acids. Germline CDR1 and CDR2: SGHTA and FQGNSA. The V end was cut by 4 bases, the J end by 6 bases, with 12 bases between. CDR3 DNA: TGTGCCAGCAGCTCCAACAGGGCGGCCGGGGAGCTGTTTTTT. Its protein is CASSSNRAAGELFF.

Here the CDR3 DNA reads TGTGCCACCACTCCCGTAGCAGATACGCAGTATTTT. Its translation: CATTPVADTQYF. The chain employs TRBV12-3 or TRBV12-4 and TRBJ2-3; the D is unclear. Trimming cost V 10 bases and J 4 bases, with 12 bases left between them. CDR3 length equals 12 residues.

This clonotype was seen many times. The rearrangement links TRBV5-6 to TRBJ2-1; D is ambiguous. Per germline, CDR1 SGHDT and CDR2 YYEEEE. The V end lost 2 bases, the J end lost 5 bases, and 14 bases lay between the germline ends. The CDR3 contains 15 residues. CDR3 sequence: CASSLAQLGHNEQFF. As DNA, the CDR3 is TGTGCCAGCAGCTTAGCCCAGTTGGGTCACAATGAGCAGTTCTTC.

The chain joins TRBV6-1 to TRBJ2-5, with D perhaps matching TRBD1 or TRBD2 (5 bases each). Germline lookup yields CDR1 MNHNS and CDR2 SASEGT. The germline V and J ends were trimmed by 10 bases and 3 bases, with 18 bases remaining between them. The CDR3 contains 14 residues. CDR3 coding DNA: TGTGCCACGCAGGGCGGACTCCCCAAAGAGACCCAGTACTTC. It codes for CATQGGLPKETQYF.

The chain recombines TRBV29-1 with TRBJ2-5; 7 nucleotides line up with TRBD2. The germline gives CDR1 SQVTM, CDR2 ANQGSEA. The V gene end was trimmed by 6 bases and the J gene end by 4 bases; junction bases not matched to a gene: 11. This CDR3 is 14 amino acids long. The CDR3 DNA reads TGCAGCGTCAGCCTAGGGCCGGGGGGAGAGACCCAGTACTTC. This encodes CSVSLGPGGETQYF.

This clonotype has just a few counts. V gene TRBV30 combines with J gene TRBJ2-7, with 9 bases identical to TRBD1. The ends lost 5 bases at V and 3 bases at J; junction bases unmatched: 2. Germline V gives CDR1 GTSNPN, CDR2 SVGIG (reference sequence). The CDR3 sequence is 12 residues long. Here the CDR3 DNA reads TGTGCCTGGGGACAGGGGTACTACGAGCAGTACTTC. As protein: CAWGQGYYEQYF.

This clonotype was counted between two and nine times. DNA for the CDR3: TGTGCCAGCAGTTTGAGCGAAGCAAGGGGAGAGACCCAGTACTTC. Protein: CASSLSEARGETQYF. The rearrangement links TRBV27 to TRBJ2-5, with D maybe TRBD1 (5 bases). V was trimmed by 3 bases and J by 4 bases, leaving 15 bases between them. Germline CDR1 and CDR2: MNHEY and SMNVEV (reference sequence). This CDR3 comprises 15 residues.

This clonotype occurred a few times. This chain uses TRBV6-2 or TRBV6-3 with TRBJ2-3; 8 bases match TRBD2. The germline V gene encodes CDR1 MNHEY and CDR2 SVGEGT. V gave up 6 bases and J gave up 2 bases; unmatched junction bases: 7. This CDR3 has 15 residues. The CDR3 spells CASSKREKVTDTQYF. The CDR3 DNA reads TGTGCCAGCAGCAAGCGGGAGAAAGTCACAGATACGCAGTATTTT.

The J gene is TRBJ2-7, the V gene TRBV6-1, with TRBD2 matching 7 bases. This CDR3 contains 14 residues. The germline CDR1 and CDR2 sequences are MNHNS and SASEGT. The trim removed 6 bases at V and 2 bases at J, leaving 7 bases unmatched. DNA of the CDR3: TGTGCCAGCAGAACCGAGCGGGGTACCTACGAGCAGTACTTC. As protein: CASRTERGTYEQYF.

The CDR3 here is CASSYLSGEQFF. DNA for the CDR3: TGTGCCAGCAGCTACCTGAGCGGTGAGCAGTTCTTC. The chain couples TRBV7-9 to TRBJ2-1; D is perhaps TRBD2 (5 bases). Trimming pared 4 bases from V and 9 bases from J, leaving 10 bases between. This CDR3 contains 12 residues. Germline V gene lookup returns CDR1 SEHNR and CDR2 FQNEAQ (reference sequence).

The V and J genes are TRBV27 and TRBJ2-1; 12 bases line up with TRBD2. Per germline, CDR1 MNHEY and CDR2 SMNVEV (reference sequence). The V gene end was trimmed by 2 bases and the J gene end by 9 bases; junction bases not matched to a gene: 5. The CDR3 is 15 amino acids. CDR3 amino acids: CASSLGPSGRGEQFF. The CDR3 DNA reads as TGTGCCAGCAGTTTAGGGCCTAGCGGGAGGGGTGAGCAGTTCTTC.

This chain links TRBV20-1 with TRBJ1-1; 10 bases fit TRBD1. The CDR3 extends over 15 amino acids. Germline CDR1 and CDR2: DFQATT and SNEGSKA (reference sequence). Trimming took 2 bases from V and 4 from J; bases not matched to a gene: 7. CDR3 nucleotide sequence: TGCAGTGCTAGAAGTTTAGACAGGGGGCTCACTGAAGCTTTCTTT. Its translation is CSARSLDRGLTEAFF.

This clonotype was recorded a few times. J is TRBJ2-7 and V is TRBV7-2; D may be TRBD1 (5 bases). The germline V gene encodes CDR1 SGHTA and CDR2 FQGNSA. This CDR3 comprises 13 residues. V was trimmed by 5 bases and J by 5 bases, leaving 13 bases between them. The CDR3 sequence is CASSPGRPDEQYF. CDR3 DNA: TGTGCCAGCAGCCCAGGGCGGCCTGACGAGCAGTACTTC.

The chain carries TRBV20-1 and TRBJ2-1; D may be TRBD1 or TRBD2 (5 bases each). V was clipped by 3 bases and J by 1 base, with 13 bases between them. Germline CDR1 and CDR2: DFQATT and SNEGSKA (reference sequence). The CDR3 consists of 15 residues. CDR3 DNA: TGCAGTGCTAGCCGGCCGGGACCGTCCTACAATGAGCAGTTCTTC. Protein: CSASRPGPSYNEQFF.

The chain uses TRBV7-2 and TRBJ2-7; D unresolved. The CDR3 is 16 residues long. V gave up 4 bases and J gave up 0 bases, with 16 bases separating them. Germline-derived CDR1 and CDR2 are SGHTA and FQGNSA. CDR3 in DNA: TGTGCCAGCAGCTCGTTAGGCTTTGTGGGCTCCTACGAGCAGTACTTC. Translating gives CASSSLGFVGSYEQYF.

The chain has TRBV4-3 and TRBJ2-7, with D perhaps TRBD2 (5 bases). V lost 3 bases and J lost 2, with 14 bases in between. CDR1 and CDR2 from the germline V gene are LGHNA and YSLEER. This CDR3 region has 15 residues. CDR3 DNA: TGCGCCAGCAGCCAGGTCTGGGAGTCACCCTACGAGCAGTACTTC. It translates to CASSQVWESPYEQYF.